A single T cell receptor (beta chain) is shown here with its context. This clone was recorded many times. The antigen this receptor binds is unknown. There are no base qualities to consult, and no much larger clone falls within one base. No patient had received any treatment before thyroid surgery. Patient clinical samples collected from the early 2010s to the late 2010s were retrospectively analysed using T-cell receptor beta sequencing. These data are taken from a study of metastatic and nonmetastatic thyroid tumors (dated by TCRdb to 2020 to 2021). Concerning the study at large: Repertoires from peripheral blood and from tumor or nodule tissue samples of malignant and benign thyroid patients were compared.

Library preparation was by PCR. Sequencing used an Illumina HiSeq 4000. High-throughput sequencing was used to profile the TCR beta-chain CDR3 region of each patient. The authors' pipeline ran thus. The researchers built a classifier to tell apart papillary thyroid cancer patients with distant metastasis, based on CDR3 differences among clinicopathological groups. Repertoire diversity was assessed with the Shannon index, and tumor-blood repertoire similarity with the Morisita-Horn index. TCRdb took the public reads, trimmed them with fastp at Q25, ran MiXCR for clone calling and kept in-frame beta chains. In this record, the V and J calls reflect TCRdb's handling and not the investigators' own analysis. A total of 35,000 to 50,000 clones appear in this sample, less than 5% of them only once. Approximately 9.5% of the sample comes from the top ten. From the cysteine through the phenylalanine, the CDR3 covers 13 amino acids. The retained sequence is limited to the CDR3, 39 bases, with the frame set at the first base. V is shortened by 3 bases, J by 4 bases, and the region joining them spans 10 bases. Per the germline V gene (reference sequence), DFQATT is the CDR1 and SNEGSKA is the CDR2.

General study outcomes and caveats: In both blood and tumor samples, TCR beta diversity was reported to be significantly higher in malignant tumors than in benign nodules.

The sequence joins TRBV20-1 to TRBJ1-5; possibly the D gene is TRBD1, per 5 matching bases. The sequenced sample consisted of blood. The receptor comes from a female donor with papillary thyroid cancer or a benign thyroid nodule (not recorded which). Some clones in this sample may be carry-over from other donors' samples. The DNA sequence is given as TGCAGTGCTAGGGGGGGTAGTAATCAGCCCCAGCATTTT. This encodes CSARGGSNQPQHF.